Below are 18 T cell receptor beta chains sequenced from a single sample in a study of blood T cell repertoires in COVID-19. The table came from immunoSEQ multiplex PCR; TCRdb's copy has only in-frame clones and leaves some out. This sample has 100,000 to 150,000 clones; around 90% occur once, and the top ten carry more than 6%. Input material: peripheral blood. These receptor sequences come from a human donor in a cohort sampled during active COVID-19.

The chain uses TRBV3-1 (or the pseudogene TRBV3-2) and TRBJ2-5; no clear D. Germline V gene data show CDR1 as LGHDT and CDR2 as YNNKEL (reference sequence). V dropped 1 base and J dropped 14 bases, with 14 bases sitting between them. This CDR3 has 12 residues. CDR3 amino acids: CASSQGGRVFYF. The DNA for the CDR3 is TGTGCCAGCAGCCAAGGAGGCCGGGTCTTCTACTTC.

The rearrangement joins TRBV5-8 to TRBJ1-2; 8 positions match TRBD1. The V and J ends lost 3 bases and 8 bases, in that order; junction bases with no gene match: 6. The germline CDR1 and CDR2 sequences are SGHTS and YDEGEE. The CDR3 has 13 residues. Written as DNA, the CDR3 is TGTGCCAGCAGCTACCAGGGGGCGGAGGGCTACACCTTC. Residues: CASSYQGAEGYTF.

The J gene is TRBJ1-2, the V gene TRBV9, with D tentatively TRBD1 (5 bases). In germline, CDR1 is SGDLS, CDR2 YYNGEE. This CDR3 spans 15 amino acids. V was clipped by 0 bases and J by 1 base, with 10 bases between them. The CDR3: CASSVDDRLNYGYTF. CDR3 sequence (DNA): TGTGCCAGCAGCGTAGATGACAGACTTAACTATGGCTACACCTTC.

V is TRBV14 and J is TRBJ1-4; the D is unclear. Germline V gives CDR1 SGHDN, CDR2 FVKESK. The CDR3 contains 15 residues. V was shortened by 4 bases and J by 0 bases, with 9 bases between the two germline ends. For the CDR3, the DNA is TGTGCCAGCAGCCCTAAGTATGCAACTAATGAAAAACTGTTTTTT. Its protein product is CASSPKYATNEKLFF.

The chain uses TRBV29-1 and TRBJ2-4; 8 bases match TRBD1. V lost 6 bases and J lost 7; bases outside the gene matches: 14. This CDR3 comprises 15 residues. Germline-derived CDR1 and CDR2 are SQVTM and ANQGSEA. CDR3 bases: TGCAGCGTGAGGGGGAACCAGGGGGCAAGGAACATTCAGTACTTC. Protein: CSVRGNQGARNIQYF.

The chain has TRBV10-3 and TRBJ2-3; D may be TRBD2 (5 bases). The germline V and J ends were trimmed by 3 bases and 6 bases, with 13 bases remaining between them. The germline CDR1 and CDR2 sequences are ENHRY and SYGVKD. This CDR3 has 14 amino acids. CDR3 amino acids: CAISDFGGRDTQYF. The CDR3 coding sequence is TGTGCCATCAGTGACTTCGGCGGGCGGGATACGCAGTATTTT.

This chain links TRBV11-2 with TRBJ2-3; TRBD2 matches at 15 bases. There are 17 residues in the CDR3. J was trimmed by 3 bases and V by 5 bases; bases with no gene match: 6. Germline loops: CDR1 SGHAT, CDR2 FQNNGV. The CDR3 region is CASSVGLAGGRTDTQYF. For the CDR3, the DNA is TGTGCCAGCAGCGTGGGACTAGCGGGAGGTAGGACAGATACGCAGTATTTT.

The J gene is TRBJ2-1, the V gene TRBV15; TRBD2 matches 12 bases. J lost 8 bases, V lost 9 bases, and 8 bases had no gene match. The CDR3 consists of 14 residues. CDR1 is LNHNV, CDR2 YYDKDF, per germline (reference sequence). This CDR3 reads CATGLAGGLYEQFF. Written as DNA, the CDR3 is TGTGCCACAGGTCTAGCGGGGGGGCTTTATGAGCAGTTCTTC.

This sequence joins TRBV25-1 and TRBJ1-1, with D uncertain. From germline, CDR1 is MGHDK and CDR2 SYGVNS. V was shortened by 4 bases and J by 0 bases, with 12 bases between the two germline ends. The CDR3 spans 15 residues. Here the CDR3 DNA reads TGTGCCAGCAGTGTGTATGCGGAAATGAACACTGAAGCTTTCTTT. Encoded protein: CASSVYAEMNTEAFF. Supplemented by reference TRBV25-1 and TRBJ1-1, the full variable domain reads EADIYQTPRYLVIGTGKKITLECSQTMGHDKMYWYQQDPGMELHLIHYSYGVNSTEKGDLSSESTVSRIRTEHFPLTLESARPSHTSQYLCASSVYAEMNTEAFFGQGTRLTVV.

The rearrangement joins TRBV29-1 to TRBJ1-2, with 7 bases identical to TRBD1. Unmatched junction bases numbered 6, after V lost 4 bases and J lost 7 bases. This CDR3 contains 12 residues. Germline V gene lookup returns CDR1 SQVTM and CDR2 ANQGSEA. The CDR3 nucleotides are TGCAGCGTTGGCTCCAGGGGGTTTGGCTACACCTTC. Translated, it gives CSVGSRGFGYTF.

The chain recombines TRBV2 with TRBJ2-1, with D perhaps matching TRBD2 (6 bases). Germline V lookup: CDR1 SNHLY, CDR2 FYNNEI. With 6 bases removed from V and 12 bases from J, the gap between germline ends came to 12 bases. The CDR3 consists of 11 residues. The CDR3 region has the DNA TGTGCCAGCAGAAATAGGGACTGGCAGTTCTTC. Protein: CASRNRDWQFF.

The chain is built from TRBV19 and TRBJ2-6; TRBD1 is a possible D gene (6 bases). CDR3 length: 15 amino acids. The V and J ends lost 3 bases and 8 bases respectively, with 14 bases between them. The germline CDR1 and CDR2 sequences are LNHDA and SQIVND (reference sequence). CDR3 in amino acids: CASSIQGPGSNVLTF. The CDR3 nucleotides are TGTGCCAGTAGTATCCAGGGGCCCGGTTCCAACGTCCTGACTTTC.

This clone was found a few times. This sequence joins TRBV19 and TRBJ2-2; 7 bases map to TRBD1. Germline-derived CDR1 and CDR2 are LNHDA and SQIVND (reference sequence). This CDR3 has 13 residues. V lost 5 bases and J lost 6; bases outside the gene matches: 3. The CDR3 nucleotides read TGTGCCAGTAGTCCTGACAGGGCCGGGGAGCTGTTTTTT. It translates to CASSPDRAGELFF.

The sample holds one count of this clone. V gene TRBV7-3 combines with J gene TRBJ1-1; 9 nucleotides line up with TRBD1. With 4 bases clipped from V and 4 bases from J, the junction kept 7 bases outside the gene matches. The CDR3 is 15 amino acids. CDR1 SGHTA and CDR2 FQGTGA come from the germline V gene. In DNA, the CDR3 is TGTGCCAGCAGCTCTACAGGGGGCACGGGCACTGAAGCTTTCTTT. Residues: CASSSTGGTGTEAFF.

The chain is built from TRBV29-1 and TRBJ1-2; 7 bases are shared with TRBD1. The CDR3 consists of 11 residues. Per the germline V gene, CDR1 is SQVTM and CDR2 is ANQGSEA. CDR3 nucleotide sequence: TGCACCGGAGGGGGCCTCGGGGGCTACACCTTC. Translation: CTGGGLGGYTF.

This rearrangement joins TRBV10-3 to TRBJ2-7, with 10 bases lining up with TRBD2. Germline-derived CDR1 and CDR2 are ENHRY and SYGVKD. The CDR3 has 12 residues. V was pared by 9 bases and J by 6 bases, with 5 bases of the junction left unmatched. The CDR3 sequence is CAIGTSAGEQYF. The DNA for the CDR3 is TGTGCCATTGGGACTAGCGCGGGCGAGCAGTACTTC.

The chain recombines TRBV6-5 with TRBJ2-5; 8 bases match TRBD1. This CDR3 spans 14 amino acids. Germline CDR1 is MNHEY and CDR2 is SVGAGI. The trim removed 6 bases at V and 1 base at J, leaving 4 bases unmatched. CDR3 in amino acids: CASSRGTGQETQYF. The CDR3 region has the DNA TGTGCCAGCAGCCGCGGGACAGGCCAAGAGACCCAGTACTTC.

Here the CDR3 reads CASSPTANYGYTF. The DNA for the CDR3 is TGTGCCAGCAGCCCCACAGCTAACTATGGCTACACCTTC. The gene calls are TRBV28 and TRBJ1-2, with D hard to call. V was clipped by 6 bases and J by 0 bases, with 8 bases between them. Germline V gives CDR1 MDHEN, CDR2 SYDVKM. The CDR3 extends over 13 amino acids.